The 20 T cell receptor beta chains below all came from one sample that was sequenced in a study of blood T cell repertoires in COVID-19. The assay was immunoSEQ multiplex PCR, and TCRdb's table has in-frame clones only and misses some. This sample yields roughly 87,000 clones, of which nearly 90% are seen a single time; around 5.2% belongs to the top ten. Material for sequencing was peripheral blood. The receptors come from a woman of 80 years or more with active COVID-19.

The V gene is TRBV6-5, the J gene TRBJ2-1, with D possibly matching TRBD1 (5 bases). CDR1 is MNHEY and CDR2 is SVGAGI in the germline V gene. The CDR3 contains 14 residues. The V end lost 5 bases, the J end lost 3 bases, and 11 bases lay between the germline ends. The CDR3 spells CASSMAGIYNEQFF. CDR3 DNA sequence: TGTGCCAGCAGTATGGCAGGGATCTACAATGAGCAGTTCTTC.

The rearrangement links TRBV5-1 to TRBJ2-7; D is possibly TRBD1 (6 bases). The CDR3 consists of 13 residues. Trimming removed 4 bases from V and 7 bases from J, with 15 bases in between. CDR1 SGHRS and CDR2 YFSETQ come from the germline V gene. The CDR3 nucleotides read TGCGCCAGCAGCCCCCGGGACAAAGGGGAGCAGTACTTC. Its translation: CASSPRDKGEQYF. The full variable domain, rest sourced from reference TRBV5-1 and TRBJ2-7, is KAGVTQTPRYLIKTRGQQVTLSCSPISGHRSVSWYQQTPGQGLQFLFEYFSETQRNKGNFPGRFSGRQFSNSRSEMNVSTLELGDSALYLCASSPRDKGEQYFGPGTRLTVT.

The V and J genes are TRBV2 and TRBJ1-5; D gene unclear. Germline loops: CDR1 SNHLY, CDR2 FYNNEI. There are 13 residues in the CDR3. The V end lost 2 bases, the J end lost 3 bases, and 5 bases lay between the germline ends. CDR3 sequence: CASSEQANQPQHF. The CDR3 coding sequence is TGTGCCAGCAGTGAACAGGCCAATCAGCCCCAGCATTTT.

V is TRBV19 and J is TRBJ2-5; 8 bases align to TRBD1. Germline V CDR1 and CDR2: LNHDA, SQIVND (reference sequence). The CDR3 covers 13 residues. Germline trimming cut 10 bases from V and 5 bases from J; bases unmatched to any gene: 9. The CDR3 DNA is TGTGCCACCCGGACAGGGTCGACGGAGACCCAGTACTTC. Translated: CATRTGSTETQYF.

V is TRBV20-1 and J is TRBJ2-7; D call uncertain. Between the trimmed V and J ends, which lost 3 bases and 4 bases, there was a span of 22 bases. The V gene's germline CDR1 is DFQATT and CDR2 SNEGSKA (reference sequence). This CDR3 region has 16 residues. The CDR3 coding sequence is TGCAGTGCTAGTGCGTCCCGTGGCCTGCGGTCATACGAGCAGTACTTC. Its protein is CSASASRGLRSYEQYF.

CDR3 nucleotide sequence: TGTGCCAGCTCATTAACCCGACAGGGTGGCTACGAGCAGTACTTC. Protein product: CASSLTRQGGYEQYF. V is TRBV6-5 and J is TRBJ2-7; 7 nucleotides match TRBD1. V was pared by 8 bases and J by 3 bases, with 13 bases of the junction left unmatched. Per the germline V gene, CDR1 is MNHEY and CDR2 is SVGAGI. This CDR3 comprises 15 residues.

The chain employs TRBV19 and TRBJ1-5; 9 bases match TRBD1. This CDR3 comprises 13 residues. The germline V gene has CDR1 LNHDA and CDR2 SQIVND (reference sequence). Germline trimming cut 6 bases from V and 9 bases from J; bases unmatched to any gene: 6. The CDR3 region has the DNA TGTGCCAGTAGCCCGGGACAGGGTTGGCCCCAGCATTTT. It codes for CASSPGQGWPQHF.

The rearrangement joins TRBV2 to TRBJ2-7; D might be TRBD1 (6 bases). The germline V gene has CDR1 SNHLY and CDR2 FYNNEI. V lost 3 bases and J lost 2, with 14 bases in between. The CDR3 totals 15 residues. The CDR3 coding sequence is TGTGCCAGCAGTGACGCCGGGACAACAACCTACGAGCAGTACTTC. Translating it yields CASSDAGTTTYEQYF.

The genes are TRBV7-2 and TRBJ2-1, with 11 bases identical to TRBD2. Germline loops: CDR1 SGHTA, CDR2 FQGNSA. Trimming removed 5 bases from V and 6 bases from J; junction bases left unmatched: 6. The CDR3 contains 15 residues. The CDR3 here is CASSPLAGGPNEQFF. As DNA, the CDR3 is TGTGCCAGCAGCCCCCTAGCGGGAGGCCCCAATGAGCAGTTCTTC.

The CDR3 here is CASRGLAGGSRNEQFF. Here the CDR3 DNA reads TGTGCCAGCAGGGGACTAGCGGGAGGGTCTAGGAATGAGCAGTTCTTC. The chain employs TRBV5-8 and TRBJ2-1; TRBD2 aligns across 16 bases. J was trimmed by 7 bases and V by 5 bases; bases with no gene match: 6. The CDR3 runs 16 residues. Germline CDR1 and CDR2: SGHTS and YDEGEE.

V gene TRBV19 combines with J gene TRBJ2-3; a possible D gene is TRBD1 (5 bases). This CDR3 comprises 15 residues. V shed 0 bases and J shed 6 bases, with 13 bases lying between them. The germline CDR1 and CDR2 sequences are LNHDA and SQIVND (reference sequence). This CDR3 is CASSIDGAGGDTQYF. The DNA for the CDR3 is TGTGCCAGTAGTATAGATGGGGCCGGTGGGGATACGCAGTATTTT.

The V call is TRBV7-2, the J call TRBJ2-2; D might be TRBD2 (6 bases). CDR3 length equals 16 residues. Germline loops: CDR1 SGHTA, CDR2 FQGNSA. V was clipped by 5 bases and J by 1 base, with 14 bases between them. Here the CDR3 DNA reads TGTGCCAGCAGCGCCCGCGGACTACAGAACACCGGGGAGCTGTTTTTT. It yields the protein CASSARGLQNTGELFF.

The rearrangement joins TRBV9 to TRBJ2-5; TRBD1 might be the D (5 bases). V lost 0 bases and J 4 bases, leaving 16 bases between the germline ends. The CDR3 is made up of 16 amino acids. Germline V gene data show CDR1 as SGDLS and CDR2 as YYNGEE. The CDR3 DNA is TGTGCCAGCAGCGTAGAAGACGGCAGGGCCGGAGAGACCCAGTACTTC. This codes for CASSVEDGRAGETQYF.

The chain joins TRBV5-1 to TRBJ1-2; possible D gene TRBD1, 6 bases. Germline-derived CDR1 and CDR2 are SGHRS and YFSETQ. V shed 4 bases and J shed 3 bases, with 19 bases lying between them. This CDR3 comprises 16 residues. Here the CDR3 DNA reads TGCGCCAGCAGCCCAGAGCCGGGACAAGGTTACTATGGCTACACCTTC. Amino acids: CASSPEPGQGYYGYTF.

The rearrangement joins TRBV28 to TRBJ2-3, with D perhaps matching TRBD1 (5 bases). The CDR3 length is 15 residues. Trimming shortened V by 4 bases and J by 5 bases, and 16 bases separated the two germline ends. Germline values: CDR1 MDHEN, CDR2 SYDVKM. The CDR3 loop is CASSSRGPGKDTQYF. The DNA for the CDR3 is TGTGCCAGCAGTTCAAGGGGTCCCGGAAAAGATACGCAGTATTTT. Looking up the rest from reference TRBV28 and TRBJ2-3 gives the full variable domain: DVKVTQSSRYLVKRTGEKVFLECVQDMDHENMFWYRQDPGLGLRLIYFSYDVKMKEKGDIPEGYSVSREKKERFSLILESASTNQTSMYLCASSSRGPGKDTQYFGPGTRLTVL.

This chain joins TRBV30 and TRBJ1-2; D is possibly TRBD1 (6 bases). Trimming took off 2 bases at V and 2 bases at J, with 9 bases between the two ends. Germline V gene lookup returns CDR1 GTSNPN and CDR2 SVGIG (reference sequence). The CDR3 is 13 residues long. The CDR3 loop reads CAWSRTENYGYTF. CDR3 in DNA: TGTGCCTGGAGTAGGACAGAGAACTATGGCTACACCTTC.

The J gene is TRBJ2-3, the V gene TRBV19; TRBD1 agrees at 7 bases. The CDR3 loop spans 16 amino acids. J gave up 0 bases and V 6 bases, and 9 bases lay outside the gene matches. The germline CDR1 and CDR2 sequences are LNHDA and SQIVND (reference sequence). This CDR3 is CASRAPGTASTDTQYF. The CDR3 region has the DNA TGTGCCAGTAGAGCACCAGGGACAGCGAGCACAGATACGCAGTATTTT.

The chain uses TRBV7-2 and TRBJ2-7; perhaps TRBD1 as D (6 bases). The V gene lost 4 bases and the J gene lost 1 base, with 8 bases spanning the gap. This CDR3 spans 13 amino acids. Germline V lookup: CDR1 SGHTA, CDR2 FQGNSA. The CDR3 region has the DNA TGTGCCAGCAGCTGGACAGATTCCTACGAGCAGTACTTC. This translates into CASSWTDSYEQYF.

The chain employs TRBV28 and TRBJ2-1; D uncertain. CDR3 length equals 17 residues. V lost 2 bases to trimming and J lost 0 bases, with 14 bases between them. From germline, CDR1 is MDHEN and CDR2 SYDVKM. CDR3 DNA sequence: TGTGCCAGCAGTTTACTTGCCTGGAGCAACTCCTACAATGAGCAGTTCTTC. Protein product: CASSLLAWSNSYNEQFF. Filled out from reference TRBV28 and TRBJ2-1, the complete variable domain reads DVKVTQSSRYLVKRTGEKVFLECVQDMDHENMFWYRQDPGLGLRLIYFSYDVKMKEKGDIPEGYSVSREKKERFSLILESASTNQTSMYLCASSLLAWSNSYNEQFFGPGTRLTVL.

This clone appeared once. This chain joins TRBV7-6 and TRBJ2-7; 7 bases line up with TRBD2. The junction had 5 bases not matched to a gene; V was cut back by 0 bases and J by 3 bases. This CDR3 has 15 residues. Germline CDR1 and CDR2: SGHVS and FNYEAQ. The CDR3 nucleotides are TGTGCCAGCAGCTTAGCCGCGGGGGTGGTCTACGAGCAGTACTTC. It encodes CASSLAAGVVYEQYF.